Below, 17 T cell receptor beta chains from the same sample are listed, as sequenced in a study of T cells in women clearing cervical HPV infection. Only in-frame clones appear in the TCRdb table, and some are missing; sequencing was by immunoSEQ multiplex PCR. The sample data list around 28,000 clones. The sequencing sample was made of blood buffy coat. These TCRs come from a woman between 18 and 70 years old with a cervical HPV16 infection that either progressed to CIN3+ or cleared (not recorded which).

On this clone itself: The sequenced fragment ends 3 residues before the CDR3 boundary, so the rest is inferred from the germline J gene. This chain links TRBV18 with TRBJ2-7, with unresolved D. V was shortened by 3 bases and J by 5 bases, with 11 bases between the two germline ends. Germline V gives CDR1 KGHSH, CDR2 LQKENI. This CDR3 has 13 amino acids. The DNA read from the CDR3 is TGTGCCAGCTCACCCTTGGCCCCCCACGAG. This translates into CASSPLAPHE. The CDR3 as a whole reads CASSPLAPHEQYF.

Remarks on this clone: The read is 3 residues too short to cover the CDR3 end, so that end is filled in from the germline J gene. V is TRBV20-1 and J is TRBJ1-6; D call uncertain. With 3 bases removed from V and 12 bases from J, the gap between germline ends came to 24 bases. Germline CDR1 is DFQATT and CDR2 is SNEGSKA (reference sequence). The CDR3 runs 16 residues. Incomplete CDR3 DNA: TGCAGTGCTAGGGAAAACCCGGGAGCGCAACGGGGACCC. This encodes CSARENPGAQRGP. The CDR3, in full, reads CSARENPGAQRGPLHF.

A remark on this clone: The read terminates 3 residues ahead of where the CDR3 ends, so the germline J gene completes it. This chain uses TRBV24-1 with TRBJ2-3; 9 positions agree with TRBD1. V shed 5 bases, J shed 2 bases, and the junction held 4 bases outside the gene matches. CDR1 KGHDR and CDR2 SFDVKD come from the germline V gene. The CDR3 runs to 15 residues. The DNA read from the CDR3 is TGTGCCACCAGTGGGGACAGGGCTTACACAGATACG. This translates into CATSGDRAYTDT. The whole CDR3 protein is CATSGDRAYTDTQYF.

As concerns this clone: The CDR3 is cut off 3 residues early in the read; its end comes from the germline J gene. The chain combines TRBV5-4 with TRBJ2-5; 10 bases align to TRBD1. CDR1 and CDR2 (germline): SGHNT, YYREEE (reference sequence). V was clipped by 3 bases and J by 3 bases; unmatched bases: 2. This CDR3 comprises 14 residues. The DNA read from the CDR3 is TGTGCCAGCAGCTCCGGGACAGGGGAAGAGACC. Its translation is CASSSGTGEET. In full, the CDR3 is CASSSGTGEETQYF.

Incomplete CDR3 DNA: TGCGCCAGCAGCTTGTCTAGCGAGTCCAACGAG. It is translated as CASSLSSESNE. Given in full, the CDR3 is CASSLSSESNEQYF. The chain couples TRBV5-1 to TRBJ2-7; D perhaps matches TRBD2 (6 bases). With the read ending 3 residues before the CDR3 end, the germline J gene is used to fill in that end. This CDR3 region has 14 residues. CDR1 is SGHRS and CDR2 is YFSETQ in the germline V gene. The V end lost 1 base, the J end lost 5 bases, and 13 bases lay between the germline ends. The full variable domain, with the rest looked up from reference TRBV5-1 and TRBJ2-7, is KAGVTQTPRYLIKTRGQQVTLSCSPISGHRSVSWYQQTPGQGLQFLFEYFSETQRNKGNFPGRFSGRQFSNSRSEMNVSTLELGDSALYLCASSLSSESNEQYFGPGTRLTVT.

A remark on this clone: With the read ending 3 residues before the CDR3 end, the germline J gene is used to fill in that end. The rearrangement links TRBV18 to TRBJ1-1; unclear D gene. V dropped 4 bases and J dropped 1 base, with 7 bases sitting between them. Germline V gives CDR1 KGHSH, CDR2 LQKENI. The CDR3 has 13 amino acids. Partial CDR3 DNA: TGTGCCAGCTCACATGACAAGAACACTGAA. Its translation is CASSHDKNTE. Given in full, the CDR3 is CASSHDKNTEAFF.

Remarks on this clone: Sequencing ends 3 residues short of the CDR3 end; the germline J gene provides the rest. This chain links TRBV29-1 with TRBJ1-1; 8 bases agree with TRBD1. This CDR3 has 15 amino acids. Germline V gene data show CDR1 as SQVTM and CDR2 as ANQGSEA. The CDR3 sequence is CSVFQGAFLRGAAFF. The sequenced CDR3 bases are TGCAGCGTTTTTCAGGGGGCTTTTCTTCGGGGAGCA. The full variable domain, its missing parts supplied by reference TRBV29-1 and TRBJ1-1, is SAVISQKPSRDICQRGTSLTIQCQVDSQVTMMFWYRQQPGQSLTLIATANQGSEATYESGFVIDKFPISRPNLTFSTLTVSNMSPEDSSIYLCSVFQGAFLRGAAFFGQGTRLTVV.

On this clone itself: Coverage ceases 3 residues before the CDR3 finishes, and the germline J gene fills in the end. This chain connects TRBV5-1 to TRBJ1-1, with D maybe TRBD1 (5 bases). Germline values: CDR1 SGHRS, CDR2 YFSETQ. The CDR3 is 12 amino acids. CDR3 bases read: TGCGCCAGCAGCCCGGAAACAGGACAA. Translation: CASSPETGQ. Given in full, the CDR3 is CASSPETGQAFF.

Of note for this clone: The read halts 3 residues ahead of the CDR3 end, with the missing end drawn from the germline J gene. The J gene is TRBJ1-2, the V gene TRBV6-1; TRBD1 matches 9 bases. The ends lost 2 bases at V and 2 bases at J; junction bases unmatched: 3. This CDR3 has 15 residues. Germline assignment: CDR1 MNHNS and CDR2 SASEGT. CDR3 region: CASSEFGTGNYGYTF. The part of the CDR3 DNA that was read is TGTGCCAGCAGTGAATTTGGGACAGGGAACTATGGC.

A remark on this clone: Read sequence stops 3 residues before the CDR3 end, and the germline J gene provides the missing end. The chain links TRBV6-2 or TRBV6-3 to TRBJ2-1; 11 nucleotides match TRBD2. Germline V CDR1 and CDR2: MNHEY, SVGEGT. The V segment lost 2 bases and the J segment 5 bases; nucleotides outside the gene matches: 5. CDR3 length: 16 residues. The CDR3 here is CASSYRTSGGNNEQFF. The DNA read from the CDR3 is TGTGCCAGCAGTTACCGCACTAGCGGGGGTAACAATGAG.

As for this clone: Germline and junction disagree at one end, which may indicate a read error. From the germline J gene comes the end of the CDR3, since the read stops 3 residues before it. Additional DNA sequences in this sample encode the identical CDR3. The genes are TRBV2 and TRBJ1-3; 10 bases agree with TRBD1. This CDR3 spans 15 amino acids. The germline V gene has CDR1 SNHLY and CDR2 FYNNEI. CDR3 DNA, as far as it was read: TGTGCCAGCAGTTCGGGACAGGGGAGTTGGGACACA. This codes for CASSSGQGSWDT. The entire CDR3 reads CASSSGQGSWDTIYF.

On this clone: The read terminates 3 residues ahead of where the CDR3 ends, so the germline J gene completes it. This sequence joins TRBV5-1 and TRBJ2-2; the match to TRBD1 covers 8 bases. The CDR3 runs to 18 residues. CDR1 is SGHRS and CDR2 is YFSETQ in the germline V gene. This chain's CDR3 is CASSLESGQGVYNSPLFF. Incomplete CDR3 DNA: TGCGCCAGCAGCTTGGAATCAGGACAGGGTGTCTATAATTCACCG.

A note on this clone: The CDR3 extends 3 residues past the end of the read, so its final part is completed from the germline J gene. The chain has TRBV7-9 and TRBJ2-6; no reliable D call. The length of the CDR3 is 15 residues. Trimming removed 8 bases at V and 0 bases at J, with 11 bases between. Looked up from germline, CDR1 is SEHNR and CDR2 is FQNEAQ (reference sequence). The DNA read from the CDR3 is TGTGCCAGCGCTTTTAGCAGCTCTGGGGCCAACGTC. Translating it yields CASAFSSSGANV. The full CDR3 reads CASAFSSSGANVLTF.

Notes on this clone: The CDR3 end is not reached by the read, which stops 3 residues before it; the germline J gene fills it in. V and J are TRBV5-6 and TRBJ1-2; TRBD1 agrees at 8 bases. The CDR3 totals 15 residues. Trimming removed 2 bases from V and 2 bases from J; junction bases left unmatched: 5. Germline V gene sequence: CDR1 SGHDT, CDR2 YYEEEE. CDR3 DNA (partial): TGTGCCAGCAGCTTTTCGAGACAGGGGAACTATGGC. Encoded protein: CASSFSRQGNYG. The entire CDR3 is CASSFSRQGNYGYTF. Using reference TRBV5-6 and TRBJ1-2 for the parts outside the CDR3, the full variable domain is DAGVTQSPTHLIKTRGQQVTLRCSPKSGHDTVSWYQQALGQGPQFIFQYYEEEERQRGNFPDRFSGHQFPNYSSELNVNALLLGDSALYLCASSFSRQGNYGYTFGSGTRLTVV.

With respect to this clone: The CDR3 is cut off 3 residues early in the read; its end comes from the germline J gene. The J gene is TRBJ2-1, the V gene TRBV20-1; TRBD2 agrees at 15 bases. The CDR3 runs to 17 residues. Trimming removed 6 bases from V and 0 bases from J; junction bases left unmatched: 6. Germline loops: CDR1 DFQATT, CDR2 SNEGSKA (reference sequence). CDR3 DNA (partial): TGCAGTGCGCAGGGACTAGCGGGGGGCAACTCCTACAATGAG. This gives the protein CSAQGLAGGNSYNE. In full, the CDR3 reads CSAQGLAGGNSYNEQFF.

Points on this clone: Read sequence stops 3 residues before the CDR3 end, and the germline J gene provides the missing end. The chain links TRBV5-1 to TRBJ1-1, with D perhaps matching TRBD1 (5 bases). Germline values: CDR1 SGHRS, CDR2 YFSETQ. The CDR3 covers 14 residues. Trimming took 2 bases from V and 3 from J, leaving 11 bases between them. CDR3 DNA, as far as it was read: TGCGCCAGCAGCTTCGTAAGGGGAGACACTGAA. This sequence encodes CASSFVRGDTE. The full CDR3 sequence reads CASSFVRGDTEAFF.

As concerns this clone: The read finishes 3 residues shy of the CDR3 end, and the germline J gene is used to complete it. The V and J genes are TRBV18 and TRBJ2-4; maybe TRBD1 (6 bases). The V gene's germline CDR1 is KGHSH and CDR2 LQKENI. This CDR3 is 14 amino acids long. The sequenced part of the CDR3 DNA is TGTGCCAGCTCACCTTTGGACACCCAAGGGGGT. Its protein is CASSPLDTQGG. Given in full, the CDR3 is CASSPLDTQGGQYF. Together with reference TRBV18 and TRBJ2-4, the CDR3 gives the full variable domain: NAGVMQNPRHLVRRRGQEARLRCSPMKGHSHVYWYRQLPEEGLKFMVYLQKENIIDESGMPKERFSAEFPKEGPSILRIQQVVRGDSAAYFCASSPLDTQGGQYFGAGTRLSVL.